The 18 T cell receptor beta chains below come from one sample, sequenced in a study of lung T cells in sarcoidosis with Löfgren's syndrome. Each CDR3 protein is one row after TCRdb ran MiXCR on the reads. The data contain some 19,000 distinct CDR3 sequences, around 23% of them singletons. Specimen: CD4+ T cells from bronchoalveolar lavage. The receptor source for this set is a human donor with sarcoidosis (Löfgren's syndrome or another form), or a control subject (not recorded which).

This sequence joins TRBV19 and TRBJ2-2; possibly TRBD1 for D (5 bases). Germline CDR1 reads LNHDA; CDR2 reads SQIVND (reference sequence). CDR3 size: 13 residues. Trimming cost V 6 bases and J 6 bases, with 11 bases left between them. This chain's CDR3 is CASSNRSSGELFF. In DNA, the CDR3 is TGTGCCAGTAGCAACAGGTCCTCCGGGGAGCTGTTTTTT.

This clonotype was observed many times. The rearrangement joins TRBV6-1 to TRBJ2-7, with 7 positions matching TRBD1. The germline gives CDR1 MNHNS, CDR2 SASEGT. The junction had 8 bases not matched to a gene; V was cut back by 7 bases and J by 5 bases. The CDR3 length is 13 residues. The CDR3 protein is CASTLRGGHEQYF. CDR3 sequence (DNA): TGTGCCAGCACCCTTAGAGGGGGCCACGAGCAGTACTTC.

This clonotype was observed many times. This chain joins TRBV19 and TRBJ1-1; the match to TRBD1 covers 9 bases. This CDR3 comprises 14 residues. With 6 bases clipped from V and 6 bases from J, the junction kept 8 bases outside the gene matches. Germline V gene lookup returns CDR1 LNHDA and CDR2 SQIVND (reference sequence). The CDR3 is CASRTQGAPSEAFF. The DNA of the CDR3 is TGTGCCAGTAGGACACAGGGGGCTCCTTCTGAAGCTTTCTTT. The whole variable domain, filled in from reference TRBV19 and TRBJ1-1, reads DGGITQSPKYLFRKEGQNVTLSCEQNLNHDAMYWYRQDPGQGLRLIYYSQIVNDFQKGDIAEGYSVSREKKESFPLTVTSAQKNPTAFYLCASRTQGAPSEAFFGQGTRLTVV.

Regarding this clonotype: A much larger clone sits a single nucleotide away, making a read error possible. The rearrangement uses TRBV7-2 and TRBJ2-7; D is undetermined. Trimming took 2 bases from V and 0 from J, leaving 17 bases between them. This CDR3 is built from 17 residues. CDR1 and CDR2 from the germline V gene are SGHTA and FQGNSA. The CDR3 DNA sequence: TGTGCCAGCAGCTTACCCGGGCCTATCCGCTCCTCCTACGAGCAGTACTTC. As protein: CASSLPGPIRSSYEQYF.

In its sample, this clonotype was seen a few times. The V call is TRBV3-1, the J call TRBJ1-6; no firm D call. V was cut by 3 bases and J by 10 bases, with 7 bases left in between. CDR1 is LGHDT and CDR2 is YNNKEL in the germline V gene (reference sequence). This CDR3 contains 12 residues. The CDR3 nucleotides read TGTGCCAGCAGCCACGACCTCTCACCCCTCCACTTT. Amino acids: CASSHDLSPLHF.

This clonotype was recorded many times. V is TRBV4-1 and J is TRBJ1-1, with D hard to call. Trimming stripped 4 bases from V and 0 bases from J, with 9 bases between. The CDR3 is made up of 14 amino acids. The germline V gene has CDR1 MGHRA and CDR2 YSYEKL. CDR3 amino acids: CASSLHHMNTEAFF. The CDR3 nucleotides are TGCGCCAGCAGCCTCCATCATATGAACACTGAAGCTTTCTTT.

This clonotype was seen a handful of times. The chain links TRBV2 to TRBJ2-6, with 8 bases fitting TRBD1. This CDR3 is built from 19 residues. Germline-derived CDR1 and CDR2 are SNHLY and FYNNEI. Germline trimming cut 5 bases from V and 1 base from J; bases unmatched to any gene: 13. The CDR3 region is CASSYGTGGRLSGANVLTF. For the CDR3, the DNA is TGTGCCAGCAGTTACGGAACAGGGGGAAGGCTATCTGGGGCCAACGTCCTGACTTTC.

By its share, this clonotype is medium-sized. The V and J genes are TRBV6-1 and TRBJ1-5; 7 bases are a match to TRBD1. Trimming at V came to 7 bases and at J to 0 bases, leaving 12 bases not matched to a gene. The CDR3 extends over 17 amino acids. CDR1 and CDR2 (germline): MNHNS, SASEGT. The CDR3 nucleotides read TGTGCCAGCACCACGAAAGGGACAGTTTATAGCAATCAGCCCCAGCATTTT. This sequence encodes CASTTKGTVYSNQPQHF.

This clonotype was seen only a few times. The chain joins TRBV11-2 to TRBJ2-5; a possible D gene is TRBD1 (6 bases). This CDR3 contains 15 residues. Germline assignment: CDR1 SGHAT and CDR2 FQNNGV. Between the trimmed V and J ends, which lost 1 base and 5 bases, there was a span of 14 bases. The CDR3 region is CASSLVGGPPETQYF. The CDR3 DNA reads as TGTGCCAGCAGCTTAGTAGGGGGTCCCCCCGAGACCCAGTACTTC.

This clonotype showed up many times. This rearrangement joins TRBV24-1 to TRBJ2-1, with D unclear. This CDR3 spans 14 amino acids. Germline loops: CDR1 KGHDR, CDR2 SFDVKD. The V end lost 7 bases, the J end lost 7 bases, and 16 bases lay between the germline ends. The CDR3 DNA follows: TGTGCCACCAGCGAAGGTACTACCGGGAATGAGCAGTTCTTC. It translates to CATSEGTTGNEQFF.

By share, this clonotype counts as medium-sized. In DNA, the CDR3 is TGTGCCAGCAGTTACGAAAGACAGGGGATGGACGAGCAGTACTTC. It translates to CASSYERQGMDEQYF. V and J are TRBV6-6 and TRBJ2-7; TRBD1 aligns across 8 bases. CDR3 size: 15 residues. J gave up 5 bases and V 2 bases, and 8 bases lay outside the gene matches. Germline lookup yields CDR1 MNHNY and CDR2 SVGAGI (reference sequence).

The genes are TRBV19 and TRBJ1-2; D not certain. Looked up from germline, CDR1 is LNHDA and CDR2 is SQIVND (reference sequence). V lost 7 bases to trimming and J lost 5 bases, with 14 bases between them. The CDR3 covers 13 residues. CDR3 DNA: TGTGCCAGTACCATAACAAGGTCATATGGCTACACCTTC. Residues: CASTITRSYGYTF.

The rearrangement links TRBV30 to TRBJ1-5; D not certain. The CDR3 contains 14 residues. Germline V lookup: CDR1 GTSNPN, CDR2 SVGIG (reference sequence). V gave up 0 bases and J gave up 3 bases, with 9 bases separating them. The CDR3 sequence: CAWSVGQVNQPQHF. The CDR3 coding sequence is TGTGCCTGGAGTGTAGGGCAGGTCAATCAGCCCCAGCATTTT.

Relative to its sample, this clonotype is medium-sized (0.01 to 0.1%). This chain joins TRBV6-1 and TRBJ2-3; D might be TRBD1 or TRBD2, each matching 5 bases. The V end was cut by 3 bases, the J end by 1 base, with 11 bases between. The CDR3 spans 15 residues. The germline V gene has CDR1 MNHNS and CDR2 SASEGT. The CDR3: CASSEPGRGTDTQYF. The DNA of the CDR3 is TGTGCCAGCAGTGAGCCGGGGCGAGGCACAGATACGCAGTATTTT.

This clonotype was recorded at least ten times. The chain joins TRBV4-2 to TRBJ2-1; D call uncertain. V was pared by 0 bases and J by 5 bases, with 17 bases between. There are 17 residues in the CDR3. The germline V gene encodes CDR1 LGHNA and CDR2 YNFKEQ. The CDR3 loop is CASSQDRVRIRDNEQFF. The CDR3 nucleotides are TGTGCCAGCAGCCAAGATCGGGTGAGGATAAGAGACAATGAGCAGTTCTTC.

The table lists this clonotype with many counts. The chain uses TRBV12-3 or TRBV12-4 and TRBJ2-3; D gene ambiguous. Deletions cut 2 bases from V and 9 bases from J, with 9 bases between. This CDR3 region has 12 residues. The CDR3 is CASSLMEKTQYF. CDR3 nucleotides: TGTGCCAGCAGTTTAATGGAGAAGACGCAGTATTTT.

This clonotype turned up a few times. The rearrangement joins TRBV4-3 to TRBJ1-3, with no clear D. CDR3 length: 13 residues. V shed 3 bases and J shed 2 bases, with 5 bases lying between them. Germline loops: CDR1 LGHNA, CDR2 YSLEER. The CDR3 DNA is TGCGCCAGCAGCCAGGGTACTGGAAACACCATATATTTT. Protein: CASSQGTGNTIYF.

This chain links TRBV10-3 with TRBJ2-1; 13 nucleotides line up with TRBD2. CDR1 is ENHRY and CDR2 is SYGVKD in the germline V gene. J gave up 6 bases and V 10 bases, and 30 bases lay outside the gene matches. The CDR3 is 22 amino acids. DNA for the CDR3: TGTGCCACCTACACCCGACAGTCACTAGCGGGAGGGCCGGGAGCCCCATTCAATGAGCAGTTCTTC. It specifies CATYTRQSLAGGPGAPFNEQFF.